Below are 27 T cell receptor beta chains sequenced from a single sample in a study of post-analysis software for immune sequencing data. Study outcomes and limitations: The five TRBV segments detected at higher frequency in patients than in controls included TRBV5-6, TRBV5-1 and TRBV20-1.

Unique molecular identifiers were present in the TCR beta cDNA libraries. TCRdb analysed the PCR reads with MiXCR anew, one entry per CDR3 protein. Among about 770,000 distinct CDR3 sequences listed, roughly 50% were seen once. These receptors are not linked to any known antigen. The sequenced sample consisted of blood. The receptors here all came from a girl between 10 and 17 years old with multiple sclerosis.

This clonotype was seen more than once but under ten times. This rearrangement joins TRBV14 to TRBJ2-1; D remains ambiguous. The CDR3 has 15 residues. The V gene lost 1 base and the J gene lost 2 bases, with 9 bases spanning the gap. Germline CDR1 reads SGHDN; CDR2 reads FVKESK. CDR3: CASSQAQEPYNEQFF. The CDR3 DNA is TGTGCCAGCAGCCAAGCGCAGGAACCCTACAATGAGCAGTTCTTC.

The sample holds a few counts of this clonotype. V usage is TRBV6-5 and J usage is TRBJ1-4; 7 nucleotides line up with TRBD1. V lost 4 bases to trimming and J lost 1 base; unmatched junction nucleotides: 9. There are 17 residues in the CDR3. Germline loops: CDR1 MNHEY, CDR2 SVGAGI. This CDR3 is CASSSLDRAGTNEKLFF. In DNA, the CDR3 is TGTGCCAGCAGTTCCCTTGACAGGGCCGGAACTAATGAAAAACTGTTTTTT.

V and J are TRBV29-1 and TRBJ2-1; 7 bases are a match to TRBD1. J was trimmed by 6 bases and V by 7 bases; bases with no gene match: 9. The CDR3 contains 13 residues. Looked up from germline, CDR1 is SQVTM and CDR2 is ANQGSEA. CDR3 bases: TGCAGCGGCCGATGGGACAGCACCAATGAGCAGTTCTTC. This codes for CSGRWDSTNEQFF.

This clonotype was detected ten times or more. V usage is TRBV9 and J usage is TRBJ2-7; D is uncertain. Trimming stripped 2 bases from V and 2 bases from J, with 17 bases between. Per germline, CDR1 SGDLS and CDR2 YYNGEE. The CDR3 sequence is 16 residues long. The CDR3 protein is CASSVSSKAVPYEQYF. The CDR3 bases are TGTGCCAGCAGCGTCTCCTCAAAGGCTGTACCCTACGAGCAGTACTTC.

The table lists this clonotype with a count of one. The J gene is TRBJ2-3, the V gene TRBV29-1; 7 nucleotides match TRBD2. This CDR3 contains 14 residues. The germline CDR1 and CDR2 sequences are SQVTM and ANQGSEA. Germline trimming cut 1 base from V and 6 bases from J; bases unmatched to any gene: 7. CDR3 protein: CSVEGGRNTDTQYF. DNA of the CDR3: TGCAGCGTTGAAGGCGGGAGAAACACGGATACGCAGTATTTT.

This clonotype was seen a few times. The gene calls are TRBV7-9 and TRBJ2-7; 10 bases are a match to TRBD1. Trimming took 1 base from V and 3 from J; bases not matched to a gene: 3. CDR3 size: 15 residues. CDR1 is SEHNR, CDR2 FQNEAQ, per germline (reference sequence). The CDR3 region has the DNA TGTGCCAGCAGCTTAGTCGGGGACAGGGGCTACGAGCAGTACTTC. It encodes CASSLVGDRGYEQYF. Based on the CDR3 plus reference TRBV7-9 and TRBJ2-7, the full variable domain is DTGVSQNPRHKITKRGQNVTFRCDPISEHNRLYWYRQTLGQGPEFLTYFQNEAQLEKSRLLSDRFSAERPKGSFSTLEIQRTEQGDSAMYLCASSLVGDRGYEQYFGPGTRLTVT.

This clonotype has more than one count but fewer than ten. CDR3 in DNA: TGCAGTGCTAGTACTCGAGGGGCCAAAAACATTCAGTACTTC. Translation gives CSASTRGAKNIQYF. J is TRBJ2-4 and V is TRBV20-1, with a weak D call TRBD2 (5 bases). The germline CDR1 and CDR2 sequences are DFQATT and SNEGSKA (reference sequence). This CDR3 has 14 amino acids. Trimming removed 3 bases from V and 1 base from J, with 10 bases in between.

This chain joins TRBV4-2 and TRBJ1-5; D gene ambiguous. This CDR3 has 14 amino acids. In germline, CDR1 is LGHNA, CDR2 YNFKEQ. Trimming removed 5 bases at V and 0 bases at J, with 8 bases between. In DNA form, the CDR3 reads TGTGCCAGCAGCGCGAGTTATAGCAATCAGCCCCAGCATTTT. It yields the protein CASSASYSNQPQHF.

This chain joins TRBV20-1 and TRBJ2-1; the match to TRBD2 covers 10 bases. The length of the CDR3 is 15 residues. Per germline, CDR1 DFQATT and CDR2 SNEGSKA (reference sequence). J gave up 5 bases and V 5 bases, and 9 bases lay outside the gene matches. The CDR3 region has the DNA TGCAGTGCTTACTCCGGGACTAGCGCACACAATGAGCAGTTCTTC. Translating gives CSAYSGTSAHNEQFF.

This clonotype is a singleton in its sample. V and J are TRBV6-6 and TRBJ2-7; D ambiguous. The CDR3 extends over 14 amino acids. Germline V gene data show CDR1 as MNHNY and CDR2 as SVGAGI (reference sequence). Trimming cost V 1 base and J 5 bases, with 12 bases left between them. CDR3 bases: TGTGCCAGCAGTTACTTAGAGTCGGCGAACGAGCAGTACTTC. Translation: CASSYLESANEQYF.

The chain joins TRBV7-9 to TRBJ2-7; TRBD2 is a possible D gene (6 bases). From germline, CDR1 is SEHNR and CDR2 FQNEAQ (reference sequence). Between the trimmed V and J ends, which lost 1 base and 6 bases, there was a span of 10 bases. CDR3 size: 13 residues. CDR3 protein: CASSLVDGGEQYF. In DNA, the CDR3 is TGTGCCAGCAGCTTAGTAGACGGGGGCGAGCAGTACTTC.

This clonotype occurred a few times. The J gene is TRBJ2-5, the V gene TRBV10-3, with 7 bases lining up with TRBD1. The V gene end was trimmed by 2 bases and the J gene end by 12 bases; junction bases not matched to a gene: 6. CDR3 length equals 12 residues. The germline V gene has CDR1 ENHRY and CDR2 SYGVKD. The CDR3 nucleotides read TGTGCCATCAGTGAGAACGACAGGGCGGAGTACTTC. It yields the protein CAISENDRAEYF.

This clonotype was observed a handful of times. This chain joins TRBV7-2 and TRBJ2-7, with D maybe TRBD1 (6 bases). Deletions cut 5 bases from V and 7 bases from J, with 15 bases between. The CDR3 sequence is 13 residues long. The V gene's germline CDR1 is SGHTA and CDR2 FQGNSA. This chain's CDR3 is CASSRDRLAEQYF. CDR3 nucleotides: TGTGCCAGCAGCCGCGACAGGCTGGCGGAGCAGTACTTC. Complete variable domain (other parts from reference TRBV7-2 and TRBJ2-7): GAGVSQSPSNKVTEKGKDVELRCDPISGHTALYWYRQSLGQGLEFLIYFQGNSAPDKSGLPSDRFSAERTGGSVSTLTIQRTQQEDSAVYLCASSRDRLAEQYFGPGTRLTVT.

This clonotype has more than one count but fewer than ten. The chain recombines TRBV7-2 with TRBJ1-2, with TRBD1 identical over 7 bases. CDR1 is SGHTA and CDR2 is FQGNSA in the germline V gene. The CDR3 extends over 13 amino acids. With V trimmed by 5 bases and J by 7 bases, 7 bases remained unmatched. CDR3 sequence: CASSPGQDFGYTF. CDR3 DNA: TGTGCCAGCAGCCCCGGACAGGATTTTGGCTACACCTTC. The entire variable domain, with the rest obtained from reference TRBV7-2 and TRBJ1-2, is as follows: GAGVSQSPSNKVTEKGKDVELRCDPISGHTALYWYRQSLGQGLEFLIYFQGNSAPDKSGLPSDRFSAERTGGSVSTLTIQRTQQEDSAVYLCASSPGQDFGYTFGSGTRLTVV.

J is TRBJ1-1 and V is TRBV25-1, with a tentative D call TRBD1 (5 bases). This CDR3 region has 16 residues. V shed 0 bases and J shed 1 base, with 12 bases lying between them. Per germline, CDR1 MGHDK and CDR2 SYGVNS. Written as DNA, the CDR3 is TGTGCCAGCAGTGAATATTTCCCAGGGAGGAACACTGAAGCTTTCTTT. Translating gives CASSEYFPGRNTEAFF. Full variable domain (missing parts from reference TRBV25-1 and TRBJ1-1): EADIYQTPRYLVIGTGKKITLECSQTMGHDKMYWYQQDPGMELHLIHYSYGVNSTEKGDLSSESTVSRIRTEHFPLTLESARPSHTSQYLCASSEYFPGRNTEAFFGQGTRLTVV.

The chain uses TRBV29-1 and TRBJ1-1; D may be TRBD1 (5 bases). Germline assignment: CDR1 SQVTM and CDR2 ANQGSEA. This CDR3 contains 12 residues. V was pared by 5 bases and J by 5 bases, with 12 bases between. The DNA for the CDR3 is TGCAGCGTTCAGACGGGGGTTACTGAAGCTTTCTTT. It encodes CSVQTGVTEAFF.

The rearrangement uses TRBV29-1 and TRBJ1-1; possible D gene TRBD1, 6 bases. Germline CDR1 and CDR2: SQVTM and ANQGSEA. V lost 6 bases and J lost 10, with 18 bases in between. This CDR3 comprises 12 residues. This chain's CDR3 is CSVATGGLGAFF. CDR3 bases: TGCAGCGTGGCGACGGGGGGGCTAGGAGCTTTCTTT.

This chain uses TRBV9 with TRBJ1-2; possibly TRBD1 for D (5 bases). V was pared by 3 bases and J by 7 bases, with 25 bases between. Germline-derived CDR1 and CDR2 are SGDLS and YYNGEE. The length of the CDR3 is 17 residues. The CDR3 DNA reads TGTGCCAGCAGCGCACACCCTCCGGGGACCCCGGTCACTGGCTACACCTTC. Translating it yields CASSAHPPGTPVTGYTF.

The chain carries TRBV4-2 and TRBJ1-6, with a possible D match to TRBD1 (5 bases). Trimming stripped 1 base from V and 6 bases from J, with 19 bases between. The CDR3 has 18 residues. Per germline, CDR1 LGHNA and CDR2 YNFKEQ. Written as DNA, the CDR3 is TGTGCCAGCAGCCAAGCGCCAGGGCTCCAGGAGGGTAATTCACCCCTCCACTTT. Its protein is CASSQAPGLQEGNSPLHF.

In this sample, this clonotype turned up a few times. V is TRBV29-1 and J is TRBJ2-1, with D tentatively TRBD2 (5 bases). The V end was cut by 3 bases, the J end by 3 bases, with 9 bases between. Germline CDR1 SQVTM, CDR2 ANQGSEA. CDR3 size: 13 residues. The CDR3 nucleotides are TGCAGCGTTGATATGGGAGTCTACAATGAGCAGTTCTTC. The encoded protein is CSVDMGVYNEQFF.

V is TRBV6-2 or TRBV6-3 and J is TRBJ2-6, with D perhaps TRBD1 (6 bases). The CDR3 consists of 17 residues. V lost 2 bases and J 0 bases, leaving 11 bases between the germline ends. CDR1 and CDR2 from the germline V gene are MNHEY and SVGEGT. The CDR3 sequence: CASSYQQGNSGANVLTF. In DNA, the CDR3 is TGTGCCAGCAGTTACCAACAGGGAAACTCTGGGGCCAACGTCCTGACTTTC.

The J gene is TRBJ2-5, the V gene TRBV7-2; D unclear. Judging by the DNA end, TRBJ2-7 fits better; the J call may be wrong. Germline V gene data show CDR1 as SGHTA and CDR2 as FQGNSA. The CDR3 extends over 13 amino acids. CDR3 DNA: TGTACCAGCAGCTTAGCAGTAACCTACGAGCAGTACTTC. Amino acid sequence: CTSSLAVTYEQYF.

This chain connects TRBV20-1 to TRBJ2-3, with TRBD2 matching 13 bases. J gave up 3 bases and V 4 bases, and 10 bases lay outside the gene matches. The length of the CDR3 is 17 residues. The germline V gene encodes CDR1 DFQATT and CDR2 SNEGSKA (reference sequence). CDR3 region: CSAIRLAGGVNTDTQYF. Written as DNA, the CDR3 is TGCAGTGCTATCCGACTAGCGGGAGGCGTCAATACAGATACGCAGTATTTT.

The gene calls are TRBV12-3 or TRBV12-4 and TRBJ2-7; perhaps D is TRBD1 or TRBD2 (5 bases each). The CDR3 runs to 13 residues. Between the trimmed V and J ends, which lost 7 bases and 0 bases, there was a span of 10 bases. This CDR3 reads CASTPGPSYEQYF. DNA of the CDR3: TGTGCCAGCACTCCGGGACCCTCCTACGAGCAGTACTTC.

The chain carries TRBV29-1 and TRBJ2-1, with TRBD2 identical over 13 bases. The CDR3 is 13 residues long. V trimming: 7 bases; J trimming: 8 bases; junction bases outside the gene matches: 5. Germline V lookup: CDR1 SQVTM, CDR2 ANQGSEA. The CDR3 region is CSAGLAGVDEQFF. CDR3 DNA sequence: TGCAGCGCCGGACTAGCGGGAGTTGATGAGCAGTTCTTC.

The V and J genes are TRBV4-3 and TRBJ1-2, with D hard to call. The germline gives CDR1 LGHNA, CDR2 YSLEER. The CDR3 runs to 15 residues. V was shortened by 0 bases and J by 5 bases, with 13 bases between the two germline ends. The CDR3 sequence is CASSQEVQSVYGYTF. CDR3 nucleotide sequence: TGCGCCAGCAGCCAAGAAGTTCAGTCGGTATATGGCTACACCTTC.

A few counts support this clonotype. The rearrangement links TRBV4-1 to TRBJ2-7; the D is unclear. The germline V gene has CDR1 MGHRA and CDR2 YSYEKL. The CDR3 length is 16 residues. V dropped 0 bases and J dropped 0 bases, with 12 bases sitting between them. CDR3 region: CASSQEEVGFSYEQYF. The CDR3 nucleotides read TGCGCCAGCAGCCAAGAGGAAGTCGGCTTCTCCTACGAGCAGTACTTC.